A selection of T cell receptor beta chains follows, all from one sample in a study of blood T cell repertoires in COVID-19. The data were produced by immunoSEQ multiplex PCR, yet TCRdb's version contains in-frame clones alone and is incomplete. The sample shows 650,000 to 800,000 clones, around 89% of them seen only once. Sequencing used peripheral blood. These receptors came from a woman aged 18-29 years with acute or convalescent COVID-19. Each CDR3 is given with its conserved first and last residue. Each record gives: V gene, D gene, CDR3 length, J gene, clone size, CDR3 DNA, CDR3 protein. D genes are given only for firm matches. Only some rows state a clone size, as once, few, many or a class for expanded clones.

V: TRBV6-2/TRBV6-3
D: -
length: 13
J: TRBJ2-5
size: -
DNA: TGTGCCAGCAGTTATTACTTACAAGAGACCCAGTACTTC
CDR3: CASSYYLQETQYF

V: TRBV9
D: -
length: 16
J: TRBJ1-2
size: -
DNA: TGTGCCAGCAGCGCTAGGGCGCAGGGCGAATTGATAGGCTACACCTTC
CDR3: CASSARAQGELIGYTF

V: TRBV5-5
D: -
length: 14
J: TRBJ1-2
size: -
DNA: TGTGCCAGCAGCTTGGGGGCAGGTAGTTATGGCTACACCTTC
CDR3: CASSLGAGSYGYTF

V: TRBV20-1
D: -
length: 15
J: TRBJ1-1
size: -
DNA: TGCAGTGCTAGTAGGGCAGGCGCGGGTAACACTGAAGCTTTCTTT
CDR3: CSASRAGAGNTEAFF

V: TRBV28
D: -
length: 15
J: TRBJ1-5
size: -
DNA: TGTGCCAGCAGAAGACAGACCACAACGAGTCAGCCCCAGCATTTT
CDR3: CASRRQTTTSQPQHF

V: TRBV6-5
D: TRBD2
length: 13
J: TRBJ2-3
size: -
DNA: TGTGCCAGCAGTAGCGGGGGGGCAGATACGCAGTATTTT
CDR3: CASSSGGADTQYF

V: TRBV27
D: TRBD1
length: 16
J: TRBJ1-2
size: -
DNA: TGTGCCAGCAGTTCTATCACCCTCAGGGGGGACTATGGCTACACCTTC
CDR3: CASSSITLRGDYGYTF

V: TRBV5-1
D: TRBD1
length: 17
J: TRBJ1-1
size: -
DNA: TGCGCCAGCAGCCCCAACAGGGGGCATTTTATGAACACTGAAGCTTTCTTT
CDR3: CASSPNRGHFMNTEAFF

V: TRBV29-1
D: -
length: 10
J: TRBJ2-3
size: -
DNA: TGCAGCGTTCAGACAGATACGCAGTATTTT
CDR3: CSVQTDTQYF

V: TRBV11-2
D: -
length: 17
J: TRBJ1-3
size: -
DNA: TGTGCCAGCAGCTTAGATTCAGGGCATTCCTCTGGAAACACCATATATTTT
CDR3: CASSLDSGHSSGNTIYF

V: TRBV6-5
D: TRBD1
length: 15
J: TRBJ1-2
size: -
DNA: TGTGCCAGCAGTTACTCGATTACAGGGGGCTATGGCTACACCTTC
CDR3: CASSYSITGGYGYTF

V: TRBV7-7
D: -
length: 17
J: TRBJ2-5
size: -
DNA: TGTGCCAGCAGCTTTCGGTCCGGGGTGGGCAGCCAAGAGACCCAGTACTTC
CDR3: CASSFRSGVGSQETQYF

V: TRBV12-3/TRBV12-4
D: -
length: 11
J: TRBJ1-6
size: -
DNA: TGTGCCAGCAGTTCCTCCCTTCCCCTCCACTTT
CDR3: CASSSSLPLHF

V: TRBV7-9
D: TRBD1
length: 14
J: TRBJ2-7
size: once
DNA: TGTGCCAGCAGTTCTGACAGGGGGCCCGCTTCGATTTACTTC
CDR3: CASSSDRGPASIYF